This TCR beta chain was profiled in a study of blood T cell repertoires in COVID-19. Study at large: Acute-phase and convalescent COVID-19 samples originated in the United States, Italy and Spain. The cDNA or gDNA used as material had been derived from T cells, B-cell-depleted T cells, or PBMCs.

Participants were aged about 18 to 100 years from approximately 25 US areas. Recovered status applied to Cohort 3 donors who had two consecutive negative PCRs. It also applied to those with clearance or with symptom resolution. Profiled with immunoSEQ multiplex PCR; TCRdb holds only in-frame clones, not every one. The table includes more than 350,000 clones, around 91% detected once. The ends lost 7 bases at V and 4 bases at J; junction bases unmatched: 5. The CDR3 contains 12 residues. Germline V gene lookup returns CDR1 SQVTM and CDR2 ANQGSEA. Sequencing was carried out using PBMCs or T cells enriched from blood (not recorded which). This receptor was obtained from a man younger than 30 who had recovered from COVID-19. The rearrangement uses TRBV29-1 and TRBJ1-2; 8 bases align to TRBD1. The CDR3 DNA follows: TGCAGCGATGGGACAGGCGGCTATGGCTACACCTTC. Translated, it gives CSDGTGGYGYTF.